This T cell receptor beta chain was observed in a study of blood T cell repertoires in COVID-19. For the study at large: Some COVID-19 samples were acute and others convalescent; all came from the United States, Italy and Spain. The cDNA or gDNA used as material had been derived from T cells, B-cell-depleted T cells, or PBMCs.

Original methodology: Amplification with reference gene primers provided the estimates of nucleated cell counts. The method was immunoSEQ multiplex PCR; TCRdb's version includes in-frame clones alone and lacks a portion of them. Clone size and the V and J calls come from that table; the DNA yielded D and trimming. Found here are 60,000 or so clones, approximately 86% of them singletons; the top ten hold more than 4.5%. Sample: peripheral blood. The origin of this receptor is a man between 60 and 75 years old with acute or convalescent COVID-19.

In DNA, the CDR3 is TGTGCCAGCAGCCCCTTAATTCAGACGGGGACAGGGGGCCGAGGGCAGTACTTC. Encoded protein: CASSPLIQTGTGGRGQYF. This chain uses TRBV14 with TRBJ2-7, with 12 bases lining up with TRBD1. The CDR3 is made up of 18 amino acids. CDR1 and CDR2 (germline): SGHDN, FVKESK. The V and J ends lost 4 bases and 9 bases, in that order; junction bases with no gene match: 19.